Given below is one T cell receptor beta chain in context. Only in-frame clones appear in the TCRdb table, and some are missing; sequencing was by immunoSEQ multiplex PCR. The top ten clones hold 4.7% of a sample with more than 90,000 clones, about 83% of them seen once. These data come from a study of PD-1 blockade in mismatch repair-deficient tumors. With V trimmed by 1 base and J by 3 bases, 3 bases remained unmatched. Germline V gene data show CDR1 as SGHRS and CDR2 as YFSETQ. CDR3 length equals 15 residues. The specimen comprised peripheral blood, sampled 60 weeks after starting pembrolizumab. V is TRBV5-1 and J is TRBJ2-2; 7 nucleotides line up with TRBD1. The receptor was derived from an adult with mismatch repair-deficient cancer. The CDR3 is CASSLKTGDTGELFF. CDR3 coding DNA: TGCGCCAGCAGCTTGAAAACAGGGGACACCGGGGAGCTGTTTTTT.